The rows below give T cell receptor beta chains drawn from one sample of a study of regulatory T cells in long-lasting Graves disease. A single record per CDR3 protein comes from TCRdb applying MiXCR to the multiplex PCR reads. The data contain some 400,000 distinct CDR3 sequences, 15% of them singletons. The same data also went into a second study, on T cells in Graves' hyperthyroidism and ophthalmopathy.

The sequences come from peripheral blood mononuclear cells (PBMCs), collected at new diagnosis, from a patient treated with antithyroid drugs. These receptors were taken from a woman in her twenties or thirties with Graves disease. Each CDR3 is given with its conserved first and last residue. A D gene is named only where the DNA matches it firmly. Clone size is given for some rows only: seen once, a few or many times, or a class if the clone is expanded.

>NA|TRBJ1-1|TRBV30|NA
CAWSTGGGGTEAFF
TGTGCCTGGAGTACCGGGGGAGGGGGCACTGAAGCTTTCTTT
>NA|TRBJ1-2|TRBV5-6|many
CASSLGDTDLYGYTF
TGTGCCAGCAGCTTAGGGGACACCGACCTTTATGGCTACACCTTC
>TRBD1|TRBJ1-5|TRBV2|few
CASSRGDSSNQLQHF
TGTGCCAGCAGTAGAGGGGACAGTAGCAATCAGCTCCAGCATTTT
>NA|TRBJ2-4|TRBV2|many
CASSEAGWAKNIQYF
TGTGCCAGCAGTGAAGCGGGCTGGGCCAAAAACATTCAGTACTTC
>NA|TRBJ1-5|TRBV4-1|few
CASSQGVHQPQHF
TGCGCCAGCAGCCAAGGGGTTCATCAGCCCCAGCATTTT
>NA|TRBJ2-1|TRBV3-1|many
CASSQEGLGEQFF
TGTGCCAGCAGCCAAGAGGGGTTGGGTGAGCAGTTCTTC
>TRBD2|TRBJ2-7|TRBV12-3/TRBV12-4|many
CASSWTSGGEQYF
TGTGCCAGCAGTTGGACTAGCGGAGGGGAGCAGTACTTC
>NA|TRBJ2-1|TRBV20-1|many
CSARDGPSSNEQFF
TGCAGTGCTAGAGACGGCCCTAGCTCCAATGAGCAGTTCTTC
>TRBD1|TRBJ1-5|TRBV30|NA
CAWSDRGPGGQPQHF
TGTGCCTGGAGTGACAGGGGGCCAGGGGGACAGCCCCAGCATTTT
>TRBD1|TRBJ1-2|TRBV5-1|few
CASQAEGAYGYTF
TGCGCCAGCCAAGCAGAGGGGGCCTATGGCTACACCTTC
>NA|TRBJ1-1|TRBV7-9|few
CASSLGAGVMNTEAFF
TGTGCCAGCAGCTTAGGAGCAGGGGTAATGAACACTGAAGCTTTCTTT
>NA|TRBJ2-1|TRBV5-5|many
CASSLVWYNEQFF
TGTGCCAGCAGCTTAGTATGGTACAATGAGCAGTTCTTC
>NA|TRBJ2-2|TRBV12-3/TRBV12-4|many
CASSSTGRNTGELFF
TGTGCCAGCAGTTCCACCGGGCGTAACACCGGGGAGCTGTTTTTT
>TRBD1|TRBJ1-1|TRBV6-1|many
CASKRDRGQDTEAFF
TGTGCCAGCAAACGGGACAGGGGGCAAGACACTGAAGCTTTCTTT
>NA|TRBJ2-2|TRBV4-1|NA
CASSQAGTDLGTGELFF
TGCGCCAGCAGCCAAGCTGGGACGGACCTGGGCACCGGGGAGCTGTTTTTT
>NA|TRBJ1-3|TRBV30|many
CAWSDNRNTIYF
TGTGCCTGGAGTGACAACCGAAACACCATATATTTT
>NA|TRBJ1-6|TRBV6-1|NA
CASSEKLIYNSPLHF
TGTGCCAGCAGTGAGAAACTAATCTATAATTCACCCCTCCACTTT
>NA|TRBJ1-1|TRBV6-1|NA
CASRLSGTEAFF
TGTGCCAGTCGACTTTCTGGAACTGAAGCTTTCTTT
>NA|TRBJ1-1|TRBV3-1|many
CASSLGRRIGDTEAFF
TGTGCCAGCAGCCTGGGTCGACGAATTGGGGACACTGAAGCTTTCTTT
>NA|TRBJ1-2|TRBV10-3|few
CASREGGVFYGYTF
TGTGCCAGCAGAGAAGGAGGGGTCTTTTATGGCTACACCTTC
>NA|TRBJ1-1|TRBV15|many
CATSRVDLTGNTEAFF
TGTGCCACCAGCAGAGTCGACTTGACAGGGAACACTGAAGCTTTCTTT
>NA|TRBJ1-4|TRBV6-1|few
CASARGLNEKLFF
TGTGCCAGCGCCCGGGGCCTTAATGAAAAACTGTTTTTT
>NA|TRBJ2-1|TRBV6-1|many
CASSTDGMNGQFF
TGTGCCAGCAGTACGGACGGAATGAACGGGCAGTTCTTC
>TRBD1|TRBJ2-2|TRBV6-1|few
CASRNYRGGELFF
TGTGCCAGCAGGAACTACAGGGGCGGGGAGCTGTTTTTT
>NA|TRBJ2-1|TRBV12-3/TRBV12-4|few
CASSVAPGVLYNEQFF
TGTGCCAGCAGCGTAGCTCCGGGAGTTCTCTACAATGAGCAGTTCTTC
>TRBD2|TRBJ2-7|TRBV28|many
CVLAGGRGAYEQYF
TGTGTCTTAGCGGGAGGGCGGGGGGCCTACGAGCAGTACTTC
>TRBD1|TRBJ1-1|TRBV20-1|many
CSARDLRDRVVDTEAFF
TGCAGTGCTAGAGATCTACGGGACAGGGTTGTTGACACTGAAGCTTTCTTT
>NA|TRBJ1-6|TRBV15|few
CATSSLDTLNSPLHF
TGTGCCACCAGCAGCCTCGACACGCTTAATTCACCCCTCCACTTT
>TRBD1|TRBJ1-1|TRBV5-1|many
CASSPDRGGTEAFF
TGTGCCAGCAGTCCAGACAGGGGAGGCACTGAAGCTTTCTTT
>TRBD2|TRBJ2-7|TRBV28|few
CASSGSIAGVRSYEQYF
TGTGCCAGCAGTGGGTCCATAGCGGGAGTGCGGTCCTACGAGCAGTACTTC
>NA|TRBJ2-1|TRBV5-1|many
CASSPGLRVGYNEQFF
TGCGCCAGCAGCCCGGGACTTCGGGTGGGATACAATGAGCAGTTCTTC
>TRBD2|TRBJ2-3|TRBV29-1|many
CSVPGTSGSGGTDTQYF
TGCAGCGTACCCGGGACTAGCGGGAGTGGTGGCACAGATACGCAGTATTTT
>TRBD2|TRBJ2-3|TRBV20-1|many
CSAKSPSGLAGTDTQYF
TGCAGTGCTAAGTCCCCCAGTGGGCTAGCGGGCACAGATACGCAGTATTTT
>NA|TRBJ1-1|TRBV6-4|many
CASRQNGNTEAFF
TGTGCCAGCAGGCAGAATGGAAACACTGAAGCTTTCTTT
>NA|TRBJ1-3|TRBV5-1|NA
CASSLPPGDSGNTIYF
TGCGCCAGCAGCTTGCCCCCAGGGGACTCTGGAAACACCATATATTTT
>NA|TRBJ1-5|TRBV27|few
CASSLGMGQPQHF
TGTGCCAGCAGTTTAGGGATGGGTCAGCCCCAGCATTTT
>NA|TRBJ2-6|TRBV28|few
CASSPPRDSGANVLTF
TGTGCCAGCAGCCCCCCAAGGGACTCTGGGGCCAACGTCCTGACTTTC
>TRBD1|TRBJ1-5|TRBV6-5|NA
CASSYDRTGRQPQHF
TGTGCCAGCAGTTATGATCGGACAGGGAGACAGCCCCAGCATTTT
>NA|TRBJ2-3|TRBV19|NA
CASSRRLGDTQYF
TGTGCCAGTAGTCGACGACTGGGAGATACGCAGTATTTT
>NA|TRBJ1-4|TRBV13|many
CASSLQSTNEKLFF
TGTGCCAGCAGCTTACAATCAACTAATGAAAAACTGTTTTTT
>NA|TRBJ1-3|TRBV30|many
CAWSVGHLSGNTIYF
TGTGCCTGGAGTGTAGGACACCTCTCTGGAAACACCATATATTTT
>NA|TRBJ2-7|TRBV7-8|many
CASSLDRMYEQYF
TGTGCCAGCAGCTTAGACCGGATGTACGAGCAGTACTTC
>TRBD1|TRBJ1-4|TRBV5-5|many
CASSQDRWNEKLFF
TGTGCCAGCAGTCAGGACAGGTGGAATGAAAAACTGTTTTTT
>TRBD1|TRBJ1-2|TRBV11-2|NA
CASSEGTGTPYGYTF
TGTGCCAGCAGCGAAGGGACAGGGACCCCCTATGGCTACACCTTC
>TRBD2|TRBJ2-1|TRBV15|few
CATSISGGGNEQFF
TGTGCCACCAGCATTAGCGGGGGTGGCAATGAGCAGTTCTTC
>NA|TRBJ2-3|TRBV27|many
CASSLSRLDTQYF
TGTGCCAGCAGTTTATCGCGTTTGGATACGCAGTATTTT
>NA|TRBJ1-6|TRBV12-3/TRBV12-4|few
CASSLRQTQGDSPLHF
TGTGCCAGCAGTTTAAGACAGACCCAGGGAGATTCACCCCTCCACTTT
>TRBD2|TRBJ2-7|TRBV29-1|NA
CSVQTSGLSSYEQYF
TGCAGCGTTCAAACTAGCGGGCTGAGCTCCTACGAGCAGTACTTC
>TRBD1|TRBJ2-1|TRBV7-3|NA
CASSEGTGSHNEQFF
TGTGCCAGCAGCGAAGGGACAGGGTCCCACAATGAGCAGTTCTTC
>TRBD1|TRBJ1-5|TRBV30|many
CAWSARGGNQPQHF
TGTGCCTGGAGTGCCAGGGGGGGCAATCAGCCCCAGCATTTT
>NA|TRBJ2-7|TRBV25-1|many
CASSVGQGRSQGKSSYEQYF
TGTGCCAGCAGTGTAGGCCAGGGGAGATCTCAAGGGAAAAGCTCCTACGAGCAGTACTTC
>NA|TRBJ2-1|TRBV7-2|many
CASSLEGRSSYNEQFF
TGTGCCAGCAGCCTAGAGGGCAGAAGCTCCTACAATGAGCAGTTCTTC
>TRBD2|TRBJ2-1|TRBV7-9|many
CASSLNRISGSIFSYNEQFF
TGTGCCAGCAGCTTAAATCGGATTAGCGGGAGTATTTTCTCCTACAATGAGCAGTTCTTC